Shown below are 21 T cell receptor beta chains from a single sample sequenced in a study of CD8 T cells in ankylosing spondylitis. Study-wide results and caveats: One TCR beta motif, made up of roughly 8 highly homologous variants, appeared characteristic of ankylosing spondylitis blood.

TCRdb reprocessed the 5' RACE reads via MiXCR and lists one record per CDR3 protein. The sample holds approximately 520,000 distinct CDR3 sequences, less than 6% seen once. The antigens of these receptors remain unknown. Sequenced material: blood, either unsorted or a sorted T cell fraction (not recorded which). These receptors all come from a male donor with ankylosing spondylitis.

This clonotype showed up many times. The genes are TRBV4-3 and TRBJ2-1, with 7 nucleotides matching TRBD2. CDR1 and CDR2 (germline): LGHNA, YSLEER. V dropped 1 base and J dropped 4; count of bases not matched to a gene: 7. The CDR3 has 16 residues. The CDR3 nucleotides read TGCGCCAGCAGCCAAGCCTACCAGCGGGGTTACAATGAGCAGTTCTTC. As protein: CASSQAYQRGYNEQFF.

The chain carries TRBV6-2 or TRBV6-3 and TRBJ2-5; TRBD2 agrees at 8 bases. Germline V gene lookup returns CDR1 MNHEY and CDR2 SVGEGT. The CDR3 spans 15 residues. The J segment lost 5 bases and the V segment lost 2 bases, leaving 7 bases of the junction unmatched. CDR3 DNA: TGTGCCAGCAGTTACCAGCGGGAGAAATGGGAGACCCAGTACTTC. Protein product: CASSYQREKWETQYF.

The sample holds many counts of this clonotype. The DNA is left out, because the CDR3 cannot be placed on it with certainty; the CDR3 is given as TCRdb lists it. This chain links TRBV9 with TRBJ1-2; the table's D call of TRBD1 was not tested on the DNA. Inclusive of both ends, the CDR3 amounts to 13 amino acids. The V gene's germline CDR1 is SGDLS and CDR2 YYNGEE. CDR3: CASSVATGTGNTF.

This clonotype came up many times. This chain links TRBV4-3 with TRBJ2-3; 10 bases are a match to TRBD2. The CDR3 extends over 16 amino acids. Germline V gives CDR1 LGHNA, CDR2 YSLEER. J gave up 3 bases and V 1 base, and 4 bases lay outside the gene matches. The CDR3 DNA reads TGCGCCAGCAGCCAAGTGCCGGGACTAGCGACAGATACGCAGTATTTT. It yields the protein CASSQVPGLATDTQYF.

Ten or more counts support this clonotype. This chain uses TRBV5-1 with TRBJ2-1; TRBD2 matches at 11 bases. The CDR3 loop spans 17 amino acids. Unmatched junction bases numbered 7, after V lost 3 bases and J lost 2 bases. CDR1 and CDR2 (germline): SGHRS, YFSETQ. CDR3 bases: TGCGCCAGCAGCTCCTTAACTAGCGGGGGTGCCTACAATGAGCAGTTCTTC. This codes for CASSSLTSGGAYNEQFF. The full variable domain, rest sourced from reference TRBV5-1 and TRBJ2-1, is KAGVTQTPRYLIKTRGQQVTLSCSPISGHRSVSWYQQTPGQGLQFLFEYFSETQRNKGNFPGRFSGRQFSNSRSEMNVSTLELGDSALYLCASSSLTSGGAYNEQFFGPGTRLTVL.

This clonotype was recorded many times. The chain combines TRBV6-1 with TRBJ2-1, with TRBD2 identical over 12 bases. J was trimmed by 4 bases and V by 2 bases; bases with no gene match: 6. In germline, CDR1 is MNHNS, CDR2 SASEGT. The CDR3 runs to 17 residues. The CDR3 bases are TGTGCCAGCAGTGAACTAGCGGGAGGGCCGGGGTACAATGAGCAGTTCTTC. This gives the protein CASSELAGGPGYNEQFF.

About this clonotype itself: This may come from a read error, since a much larger clone is one base off. This chain links TRBV7-3 with TRBJ1-5; D unresolved. The length of the CDR3 is 13 residues. Germline assignment: CDR1 SGHTA and CDR2 FQGTGA. Trimming took 6 bases from V and 9 from J, leaving 15 bases between them. The CDR3 sequence: CASSPGRFLPQHF. CDR3 in DNA: TGTGCCAGCAGTCCGGGAAGGTTCCTGCCCCAGCATTTT. Full variable domain (remainder filled in from reference TRBV7-3 and TRBJ1-5): GAGVSQTPSNKVTEKGKYVELRCDPISGHTALYWYRQSLGQGPEFLIYFQGTGAADDSGLPNDRFFAVRPEGSVSTLKIQRTERGDSAVYLCASSPGRFLPQHFGDGTRLSIL.

This clonotype was detected ten times or more. The chain couples TRBV5-1 to TRBJ2-7; 8 nucleotides line up with TRBD1. V lost 3 bases, J lost 3 bases, and 2 bases stayed unmatched. In germline, CDR1 is SGHRS, CDR2 YFSETQ. The CDR3 length is 13 residues. This chain's CDR3 is CASSYGQGYEQYF. CDR3 sequence (DNA): TGCGCCAGCAGCTACGGACAGGGCTACGAGCAGTACTTC.

This clonotype occurred many times. The chain is built from TRBV5-1 and TRBJ2-3; TRBD1 aligns across 8 bases. This CDR3 has 14 amino acids. The junction had 2 bases not matched to a gene; V was cut back by 3 bases and J by 2 bases. In germline, CDR1 is SGHRS, CDR2 YFSETQ. The CDR3 coding sequence is TGCGCCAGCAGCTCGGGACAGGACACAGATACGCAGTATTTT. Its translation is CASSSGQDTDTQYF.

The table lists this clonotype with many counts. J is TRBJ1-2 and V is TRBV25-1, with no clear D. The V gene lost 3 bases and the J gene lost 6 bases, with 14 bases spanning the gap. There are 14 residues in the CDR3. The germline V gene encodes CDR1 MGHDK and CDR2 SYGVNS. Written as DNA, the CDR3 is TGTGCCAGCAGTGATTTGGGCAGGAAAAATGGCTACACCTTC. This encodes CASSDLGRKNGYTF.

This clonotype has a count of ten or more. The chain joins TRBV9 to TRBJ2-1; tentatively, D is TRBD2 (6 bases). The CDR3 covers 14 residues. V was cut by 4 bases and J by 9 bases, with 17 bases left in between. Germline lookup yields CDR1 SGDLS and CDR2 YYNGEE. The CDR3 nucleotides are TGTGCCAGCAGCCCACAGACTAGTTCGCCTGAGCAGTTCTTC. Translating it yields CASSPQTSSPEQFF.

This clonotype turned up a few times. The chain has TRBV5-1 and TRBJ1-1; a possible D gene is TRBD1 (5 bases). Between the trimmed V and J ends, which lost 4 bases and 4 bases, there was a span of 11 bases. The CDR3 has 13 amino acids. The germline gives CDR1 SGHRS, CDR2 YFSETQ. CDR3 loop: CASSRPGGTEAFF. In DNA, the CDR3 is TGCGCCAGCAGCCGCCCCGGGGGCACTGAAGCTTTCTTT.

This clonotype showed up many times. J is TRBJ1-6 and V is TRBV11-2, with 8 bases aligning to TRBD1. V was clipped by 2 bases and J by 10 bases; unmatched bases: 16. Germline V gene lookup returns CDR1 SGHAT and CDR2 FQNNGV. The CDR3 consists of 18 residues. The CDR3 spells CASSLRPPGQGVRSPLHF. CDR3 DNA: TGTGCCAGCAGCTTAAGACCGCCCGGACAGGGCGTTCGGTCACCCCTCCACTTT.

This clonotype has a count of ten or more. The rearrangement links TRBV5-1 to TRBJ1-1; D call uncertain. The CDR3 has 14 amino acids. Per germline, CDR1 SGHRS and CDR2 YFSETQ. The germline V and J ends were trimmed by 0 bases and 1 base, with 7 bases remaining between them. CDR3 DNA sequence: TGCGCCAGCAGCTTGGAGGTGCCGAACACTGAAGCTTTCTTT. This sequence encodes CASSLEVPNTEAFF.

This chain links TRBV25-1 with TRBJ2-4; D unclear. V dropped 1 base and J dropped 1 base, with 8 bases sitting between them. This CDR3 contains 15 residues. Per the germline V gene, CDR1 is MGHDK and CDR2 is SYGVNS. In DNA form, the CDR3 reads TGTGCCAGCAGTGAATTTATCCGGGCCAAAAACATTCAGTACTTC. Its translation is CASSEFIRAKNIQYF. Supplemented by reference TRBV25-1 and TRBJ2-4, the full variable domain reads EADIYQTPRYLVIGTGKKITLECSQTMGHDKMYWYQQDPGMELHLIHYSYGVNSTEKGDLSSESTVSRIRTEHFPLTLESARPSHTSQYLCASSEFIRAKNIQYFGAGTRLSVL.

This clonotype was seen at least ten times. The genes are TRBV12-3 or TRBV12-4 and TRBJ1-1; TRBD1 aligns across 7 bases. The ends lost 6 bases at V and 10 bases at J; junction bases unmatched: 11. The CDR3 extends over 13 amino acids. CDR3 region: CASSPSTQGIAFF. The CDR3 nucleotides read TGTGCCAGCAGCCCGTCCACACAGGGGATAGCTTTCTTT.

The CDR3, as DNA: TGTGCCAGCAGCCACGGGACTACCTCCCAAGAGACCCAGTACTTC. It is translated as CASSHGTTSQETQYF. The rearrangement links TRBV11-2 to TRBJ2-5; 7 bases line up with TRBD2. Germline loops: CDR1 SGHAT, CDR2 FQNNGV. The CDR3 totals 15 residues. The V and J ends lost 5 bases and 1 base, in that order; junction bases with no gene match: 7.

This clonotype was detected ten times or more. The chain carries TRBV5-1 and TRBJ2-1, with 7 bases matching TRBD2. This CDR3 has 14 residues. With V trimmed by 4 bases and J by 4 bases, 5 bases remained unmatched. Germline CDR1 and CDR2: SGHRS and YFSETQ. The chain's CDR3 is CASSGGDSYNEQFF. The CDR3 region has the DNA TGCGCCAGCAGCGGGGGGGACTCTTACAATGAGCAGTTCTTC.

The sample holds many counts of this clonotype. The CDR3 here is CSAREWGDGYTF. The CDR3 DNA reads TGCAGTGCTAGAGAGTGGGGGGATGGCTACACCTTC. The chain links TRBV20-1 to TRBJ1-2; a weak D match, TRBD1 (5 bases). Trimming cost V 0 bases and J 6 bases, with 8 bases left between them. In germline, CDR1 is DFQATT, CDR2 SNEGSKA (reference sequence). The CDR3 runs to 12 residues.

This clonotype has at least ten counts. This chain joins TRBV12-3 or TRBV12-4 and TRBJ2-2; D possibly uses TRBD1 or TRBD2 (6 bases each). The CDR3 consists of 14 residues. Trimming cost V 4 bases and J 6 bases, with 12 bases left between them. DNA for the CDR3: TGTGCCAGCAGTTGGGGGGCGCGCGCCGGGGAGCTGTTTTTT. This sequence encodes CASSWGARAGELFF.

The table lists this clonotype with many counts. V and J are TRBV4-3 and TRBJ2-3; D may match TRBD1 or TRBD2 (6 bases each). The V and J ends lost 0 bases and 2 bases respectively, with 9 bases between them. CDR3 length: 15 residues. Germline V lookup: CDR1 LGHNA, CDR2 YSLEER. Here the CDR3 DNA reads TGCGCCAGCAGCCAAGATTCGGGGGCCACAGATACGCAGTATTTT. Amino acid sequence: CASSQDSGATDTQYF.